This T cell receptor (beta chain) is drawn from a study of tumor and adjacent non-tumor tissue in lung cancer. Study summary: The cohort had approximately 12 adenocarcinoma, a couple of squamous cell and 1 small cell patients. General study results and limits: Tumor tissue had significantly higher TCR diversity than normal lung. Top 100 clones took a larger repertoire share in normal lung.

The CDR3 spans 13 residues. The V gene's germline CDR1 is KGHDR and CDR2 SFDVKD. Three rounds of nested PCR, following a modified ARM-PCR protocol, produced the TCRbeta library. TCRdb reprocessed the multiplex PCR reads with MiXCR, giving one entry per CDR3 protein. Of approximately 75,000 distinct CDR3 sequences listed, around 77% were seen once; the top ten hold approximately 12%. Turning to this clonotype: The target antigen is unknown. At one end the junction does not follow the germline gene, possibly because of a read error.

No cell sorting was done before RNA was extracted from the tissue. Between August and November 2014, newly diagnosed, chemotherapy-naive lung cancer patients underwent thoracic surgery in China. Sample: lung tumor tissue. The V gene is TRBV24-1, the J gene TRBJ2-1; TRBD2 might be the D (5 bases). The TCR originated in a woman aged 45-60 years with non-small cell lung cancer. CDR3 coding DNA: TGTGCCACTCAGCGGACCAACCTCAATGAGCTGTTCTTC. It specifies CATQRTNLNELFF.